A selection of T cell receptor beta chains follows, all from one sample in a study of Ad26.COV2.S vaccination and SARS-CoV-2 variants. The data were produced by immunoSEQ multiplex PCR, yet TCRdb's version contains in-frame clones alone and is incomplete. This sample carries 350,000 to 450,000 clones, about nine tenths of them seen once, and the ten largest clones take 1.9%. The input for sequencing was peripheral blood, taken in a trial of Ad26.COV2.S vaccine versus placebo. These receptors originate from a person aged 18 to 59 who received the Ad26.COV2.S COVID-19 vaccine or a placebo. CDR3s include the opening cysteine and the closing phenylalanine or tryptophan. D genes are given only for firm matches. The size field is filled for only some rows; it gives once, few, many or a size class.

J: TRBJ2-2
size: -
D: -
V: TRBV7-2
CDR3: CASSFRKGLTGELFF
DNA: TGTGCCAGCAGCTTCAGGAAAGGGCTCACCGGGGAGCTGTTTTTT

J: TRBJ2-5
size: once
D: -
V: TRBV5-1
CDR3: CASSSGVPETQYF
DNA: TGCGCCAGCAGTTCGGGAGTCCCAGAGACCCAGTACTTC

J: TRBJ2-1
size: -
D: TRBD2
V: TRBV19
CDR3: CASNRAGIYNEQFF
DNA: TGTGCCAGTAATCGAGCGGGAATCTACAATGAGCAGTTCTTC

J: TRBJ2-7
size: -
D: -
V: TRBV4-2
CDR3: CASSQSGVTYEQYF
DNA: TGTGCCAGCAGCCAGAGCGGAGTCACCTACGAGCAGTACTTC

J: TRBJ1-4
size: -
D: -
V: TRBV4-1
CDR3: CASSLSRGEYEKLFF
DNA: TGCGCCAGCAGCCTCTCCCGGGGGGAGTATGAAAAACTGTTTTTT

J: TRBJ1-6
size: -
D: -
V: TRBV28
CDR3: CASSSPPRGNSPLHF
DNA: TGTGCCAGCAGTTCCCCCCCGAGGGGAAATTCACCCCTCCACTTT

J: TRBJ2-6
size: once
D: -
V: TRBV12-3/TRBV12-4
CDR3: CASTQGANVLTF
DNA: TGTGCCAGCACCCAGGGGGCCAACGTCCTGACTTTC

J: TRBJ1-1
size: -
D: -
V: TRBV14
CDR3: CASSPRESGTEAFF
DNA: TGTGCCAGCAGCCCGAGGGAGTCCGGCACTGAAGCTTTCTTT

J: TRBJ2-7
size: -
D: TRBD1
V: TRBV5-6
CDR3: CASSLGQDYEQYF
DNA: TGTGCCAGCAGCCTGGGACAGGACTACGAGCAGTACTTC

J: TRBJ2-7
size: -
D: TRBD1
V: TRBV5-5
CDR3: CASTGQGTSYEQYF
DNA: TGTGCCAGCACTGGACAGGGGACTTCCTACGAGCAGTACTTC

J: TRBJ2-1
size: -
D: -
V: TRBV28
CDR3: CASSSPQGLTYNEQFF
DNA: TGTGCCAGCAGTTCACCGCAGGGGCTCACCTACAATGAGCAGTTCTTC

J: TRBJ1-1
size: -
D: -
V: TRBV28
CDR3: CASRIGQYMNTEAFF
DNA: TGTGCCAGCAGAATAGGACAGTATATGAACACTGAAGCTTTCTTT

J: TRBJ1-5
size: -
D: -
V: TRBV19
CDR3: CASSITGYNQPQHF
DNA: TGTGCCAGTAGTATAACAGGGTACAATCAGCCCCAGCATTTT